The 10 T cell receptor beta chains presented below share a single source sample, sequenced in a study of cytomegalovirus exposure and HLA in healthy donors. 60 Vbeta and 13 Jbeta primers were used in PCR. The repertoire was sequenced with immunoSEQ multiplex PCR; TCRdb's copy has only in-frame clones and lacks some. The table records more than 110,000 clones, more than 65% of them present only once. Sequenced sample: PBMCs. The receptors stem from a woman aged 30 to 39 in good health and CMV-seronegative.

The CDR3 here is CASSTGGSGANVLTF. CDR3 DNA: TGTGCCAGCAGTACTGGGGGGTCTGGGGCCAACGTCCTGACTTTC. The rearrangement uses TRBV28 and TRBJ2-6; TRBD2 is a possible D gene (6 bases). Germline V gene lookup returns CDR1 MDHEN and CDR2 SYDVKM. There are 15 residues in the CDR3. V gave up 5 bases and J gave up 1 base, with 9 bases separating them. The whole variable domain, remainder taken from reference TRBV28 and TRBJ2-6, is DVKVTQSSRYLVKRTGEKVFLECVQDMDHENMFWYRQDPGLGLRLIYFSYDVKMKEKGDIPEGYSVSREKKERFSLILESASTNQTSMYLCASSTGGSGANVLTFGAGSRLTVL.

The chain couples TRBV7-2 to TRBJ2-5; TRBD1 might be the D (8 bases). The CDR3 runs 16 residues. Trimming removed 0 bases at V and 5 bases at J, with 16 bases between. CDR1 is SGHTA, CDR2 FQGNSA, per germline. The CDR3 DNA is TGTGCCAGCAGCTTAGCTAGGGGGAGGGACAGGGAGACCCAGTACTTC. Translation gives CASSLARGRDRETQYF.

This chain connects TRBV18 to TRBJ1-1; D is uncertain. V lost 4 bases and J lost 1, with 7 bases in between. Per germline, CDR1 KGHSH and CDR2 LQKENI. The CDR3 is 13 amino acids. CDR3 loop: CASSLQSNTEAFF. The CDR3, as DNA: TGTGCCAGCTCACTTCAATCGAACACTGAAGCTTTCTTT.

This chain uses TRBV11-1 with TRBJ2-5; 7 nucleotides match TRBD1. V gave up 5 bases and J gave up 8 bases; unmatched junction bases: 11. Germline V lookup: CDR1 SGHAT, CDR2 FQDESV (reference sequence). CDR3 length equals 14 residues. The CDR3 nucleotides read TGTGCCAGCAGCACCACAGGGGCGCGGAACACCCAGTACTTC. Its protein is CASSTTGARNTQYF.

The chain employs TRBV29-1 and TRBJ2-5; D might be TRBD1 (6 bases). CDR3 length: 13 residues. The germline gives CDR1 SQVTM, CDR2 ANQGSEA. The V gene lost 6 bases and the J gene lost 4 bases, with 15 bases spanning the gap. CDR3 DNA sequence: TGCAGCGTACTCAGGGGCTGGGGAGAGACCCAGTACTTC. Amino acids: CSVLRGWGETQYF.

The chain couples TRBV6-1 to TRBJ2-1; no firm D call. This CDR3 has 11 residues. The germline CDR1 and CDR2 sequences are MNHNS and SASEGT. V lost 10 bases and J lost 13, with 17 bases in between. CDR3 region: CAIRGVAEQFF. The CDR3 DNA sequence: TGTGCCATCCGAGGAGTAGCTGAACAGTTCTTC.

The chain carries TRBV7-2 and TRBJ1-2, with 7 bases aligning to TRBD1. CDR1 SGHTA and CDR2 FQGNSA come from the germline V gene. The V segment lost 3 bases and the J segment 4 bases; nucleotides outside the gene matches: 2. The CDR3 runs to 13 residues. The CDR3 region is CASSFTGVYGYTF. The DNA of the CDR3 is TGTGCCAGCAGCTTTACAGGGGTCTATGGCTACACCTTC.

In DNA, the CDR3 is TGTGCCAGCAGCTTAACGTTAAGGGGGCCGAACACCGGGGAGCTGTTTTTT. Its translation is CASSLTLRGPNTGELFF. The V call is TRBV7-3, the J call TRBJ2-2; 7 bases line up with TRBD1. Germline V lookup: CDR1 SGHTA, CDR2 FQGTGA. CDR3 length: 17 amino acids. Losses at the gene ends were 0 bases for V and 0 bases for J; bases not matched to a gene: 4.

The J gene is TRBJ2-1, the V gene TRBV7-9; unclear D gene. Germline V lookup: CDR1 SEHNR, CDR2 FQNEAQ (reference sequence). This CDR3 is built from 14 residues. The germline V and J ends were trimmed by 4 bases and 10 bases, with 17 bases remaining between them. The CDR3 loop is CASSWALWPAEQFF. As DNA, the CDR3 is TGTGCCAGCAGCTGGGCCCTCTGGCCGGCGGAGCAGTTCTTC.

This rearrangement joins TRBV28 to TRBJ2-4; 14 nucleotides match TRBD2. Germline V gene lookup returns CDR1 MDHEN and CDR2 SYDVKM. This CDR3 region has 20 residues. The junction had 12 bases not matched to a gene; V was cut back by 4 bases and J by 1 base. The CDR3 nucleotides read TGTGCCAGCAGTTCGGGGGGGACTAGCGGGAGTTTGGTGGCCAAAAACATTCAGTACTTC. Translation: CASSSGGTSGSLVAKNIQYF.